The 9 T cell receptor beta chains given below trace back to one sample, sequenced in a study of CD8 T cells in ankylosing spondylitis. Study-level findings and limits: Blood of patients with ankylosing spondylitis appeared to be characterized by a TCR beta motif of eight highly homologous variants.

MiXCR was run by TCRdb on the 5' RACE reads, yielding one entry per CDR3 protein. The repertoire has some 450,000 distinct CDR3 sequences, roughly 15% of them found once; the top ten carry approximately 1%. No antigen is known for these receptors. The source material was blood, either unsorted or a sorted T cell fraction (not recorded which). Receptors were obtained from a male donor with ankylosing spondylitis.

CDR3 residues: CAISPAGNTIYF. The CDR3 nucleotides read TGTGCCATCAGCCCGGCCGGAAACACCATATATTTT. The rearrangement joins TRBV10-3 to TRBJ1-3; D call uncertain. V was trimmed by 6 bases and J by 4 bases, leaving 7 bases between them. CDR1 and CDR2 from the germline V gene are ENHRY and SYGVKD. The CDR3 length is 12 residues.

This clonotype was picked up a small number of times. The chain couples TRBV20-1 to TRBJ2-3, with TRBD2 matching 8 bases. Germline CDR1 DFQATT, CDR2 SNEGSKA (reference sequence). This CDR3 spans 14 amino acids. V lost 6 bases to trimming and J lost 2 bases; unmatched junction nucleotides: 7. The CDR3 bases are TGCAGTGCGCCCCAGACTAGCGACACAGATACGCAGTATTTT. Protein sequence: CSAPQTSDTDTQYF.

This clonotype was recorded many times. The chain joins TRBV10-3 to TRBJ2-7; no definite D call. This CDR3 is 14 amino acids long. V was trimmed by 3 bases and J by 0 bases, leaving 9 bases between them. Germline-derived CDR1 and CDR2 are ENHRY and SYGVKD. CDR3 protein: CAISENPTSYEQYF. CDR3 DNA sequence: TGTGCCATCAGTGAAAACCCAACCTCCTACGAGCAGTACTTC.

This clonotype was seen a few times. The gene calls are TRBV5-1 and TRBJ2-6, with TRBD2 as a possible D gene (5 bases). The CDR3 is 17 residues long. CDR1 is SGHRS and CDR2 is YFSETQ in the germline V gene. Trimming took 1 base from V and 2 from J, leaving 13 bases between them. The CDR3 nucleotides read TGCGCCAGCAGCTTGCGTTTGATCGGGGCTGGGGCCAACGTCCTGACTTTC. Protein sequence: CASSLRLIGAGANVLTF.

The chain is built from TRBV7-9 and TRBJ1-5, with D possibly TRBD1 on 5 matching bases. Germline assignment: CDR1 SEHNR and CDR2 FQNEAQ (reference sequence). Trimming pared 4 bases from V and 9 bases from J, leaving 19 bases between. The CDR3 consists of 15 residues. The CDR3 loop reads CASSSLVDRDGPQHF. CDR3 in DNA: TGTGCCAGCAGCTCCCTAGTTGACAGAGACGGGCCCCAGCATTTT.

This rearrangement joins TRBV20-1 to TRBJ2-1, with 13 positions matching TRBD2. Germline CDR1 and CDR2: DFQATT and SNEGSKA (reference sequence). The CDR3 consists of 14 residues. Trimming cost V 6 bases and J 9 bases; bases outside gene matches: 8. CDR3 sequence: CSAPLAGGLGEQFF. DNA for the CDR3: TGCAGTGCGCCACTAGCGGGAGGGTTGGGTGAGCAGTTCTTC.

This clonotype was counted only a few times. The chain joins TRBV6-1 to TRBJ1-5, with 8 bases aligning to TRBD1. Germline V gene sequence: CDR1 MNHNS, CDR2 SASEGT. This CDR3 spans 14 amino acids. Losses at the gene ends were 8 bases for V and 1 base for J; bases not matched to a gene: 4. CDR3 nucleotide sequence: TGTGCCAGCCTCTGGACAGGGAGCAATCAGCCCCAGCATTTT. Translation: CASLWTGSNQPQHF.

The rearrangement links TRBV2 to TRBJ2-7, with D possibly matching TRBD2 (6 bases). CDR1 is SNHLY, CDR2 FYNNEI, per germline. V lost 7 bases, J lost 6 bases, and 10 bases lay in between. CDR3 length: 11 amino acids. The CDR3 sequence: CASKGLSEQYF. The CDR3 nucleotides read TGTGCCAGCAAGGGACTTTCCGAGCAGTACTTC.

The chain links TRBV29-1 to TRBJ1-2; possible D gene TRBD1, 6 bases. The germline V gene encodes CDR1 SQVTM and CDR2 ANQGSEA. V was trimmed by 4 bases and J by 7 bases, leaving 13 bases between them. This CDR3 comprises 12 residues. Here the CDR3 reads CSVGAGGRGYTF. CDR3 in DNA: TGCAGCGTTGGGGCGGGGGGCCGTGGCTACACCTTC.